One T cell receptor (beta chain) is described in this entry. Its antigen is unknown. Within one base of it there is no much larger clone, and no base qualities were kept. These data come from a study of persistence of HIV-infected CD4 T cells (dated by TCRdb to about 2020). Broadly, across the study: The median time participants had been on suppressive ART was about 8 years. The study isolated CMV- and HIV-1 Gag-responding CD4+ T cells from ART-treated individuals to examine antigen-driven clonal expansion of HIV-1-infected cells. Peripheral blood samples of up to roughly 180 mL were obtained at multiple time points, with the exception of two participants, for whom leukapheresis was performed at a single time point. Proviral sequencing was used to assess clonality among infected cells, whereas TCRbeta sequencing gauged the clonality of all cells within each sorted population. Anti-CD3/anti-CD28 stimulation activated a higher proportion of cells, with a lower memory fraction, than antigen stimulation. Cross-participant TCR cluster analysis included 8 or 9 participants for CMV and about seven participants for Gag. Overall study outcomes, separate from this receptor: Few individuals were included in the study, and only a limited range of antigens was tested. Enrichment of degenerate expanded CDR3beta sequences was found in antigen-responding cells, suggesting convergent selection of CD4+ responses to CMV and Gag. A correlation was observed between TCR oligoclonality and proviral oligoclonality within the same sorted populations. Because the TCR analyses were done in bulk, restricting them to just the rare CMV-responding cells that actually carried HIV-1 proviruses was not possible. Significantly lower TCRbeta richness was observed in CMV- and Gag-responding cells than in anti-CD3/anti-CD28-responding cells, and higher oligoclonality was observed in CMV-responding cells than in CD3/CD28-stimulated and Gag-responding cells.

TCRbeta repertoires were sequenced from genomic DNA with the immunoSEQ hsTCRB assay version 4 in survey mode. Genomic DNA was diluted to 7.5 to 10 ng/uL, using up to 1 ug per sample for TCRbeta sequencing. The source study handled its data this way. Analysis of the TCRbeta data was done in ImmunoSeq Analyzer 3.0, and diversity was computed on productive nucleotide rearrangements. Lower-bound TCR diversity was estimated with the improved Chao index, and clonality with the Gini coefficient using the Immunarch R package. Nucleotide rearrangements that differed but encoded the same CDR3beta amino acid sequence were counted as separate clonotypes. Differential abundance analysis identified TCRbeta sequences significantly enriched in antigen-responding cells relative to anti-CD3/anti-CD28-activated cells. TCRs were clustered by predicted peptide-MHC specificity with GLIPH2, both within individual participants and across merged participant data sets. This is the immuneACCESS table as TCRdb keeps it, with only in-frame sequences that have V and J called. A part of the clones is gone; compared with another copy, unresolved V genes explain less than half, and the rest is unexplained. That table supplies the V and J calls and clone size; D and trimming were determined from the DNA. The sample records about 46,000 clones, about nine tenths of which are singletons. The ten largest clones capture approximately 3.2% of the sample.

The treatment or condition label for this specimen denotes: suppressive antiretroviral therapy. As a nonspecific positive control representing the CD4+ T cell repertoire, the cells were stimulated with anti-CD3/anti-CD28 magnetic beads. Responding CD4+ T cells were sorted on the basis of upregulation of both CD40 ligand and CD69. HIV-1-infected adults in whom suppressive ART had been started during chronic infection were enrolled as participants. Plasma HIV-1 RNA had been undetectable (below 50 copies/mL) in participants for at least 4 years. To be included, participants needed a CD4+ T cell count above 400 cells/uL and a positive CMV serology. Before stimulation, PBMCs were isolated using density centrifugation and then depleted of CD8+ T cells. For approximately 17 hours, CD8-depleted PBMCs were stimulated with anti-CD28/CD49d costimulation, a CD40-blocking antibody, and enfuvirtide, which was added to prevent new infections. Sorting was done on either a Beckman Coulter MoFlo Legacy or an XDP sorter, and propidium iodide was used to exclude dead cells. Genomic DNA was extracted using the QIAamp DNA Mini Kit for samples with more than one million cells and using the Quick-DNA Microprep Kit for all other samples.

V sheds 0 bases and J sheds 6 bases, leaving 12 bases between their ends. The CDR3 contains 14 residues, cysteine and phenylalanine counted. The retained sequence is limited to the CDR3, 42 bases, with the frame set at the first base. From the germline V gene (reference sequence), CDR1 is LNHNV and CDR2 is YYDKDF. The chain was built from TRBV15 and TRBJ2-7; perhaps TRBD2 is the D gene, with 7 bases matching. The sequences come from CD4+ T cells sorted from PBMCs after approximately 20-hour stimulation, collected from a patient who received antiretroviral therapy. The sample's cell subset or site label, in plain terms: CD40L+CD69+ CD4 T cells responding to anti-CD3/anti-CD28 beads, representing the overall repertoire. This TCR came from an adult woman with HIV who was CMV-seropositive. Here is the DNA: TGTGCCACCAGCAGAGAGGGGGGGGCAGGCGAGCAGTACTTC. The translation is CATSREGGAGEQYF.